The present TCR beta chain was sequenced within a study of cytomegalovirus exposure and HLA in healthy donors. Study-level points and caveats: Some segments of the V type, notably TRBV6-2 and TRBV6-3, were excluded as indistinguishable. Most subjects had HLA-A and HLA-B alleles reportedly predicted accurately by TCR beta sequences. In a later analysis, CMV-associated beta chains were mostly HLA-associated, it appeared.

This PCR relied on a set of 60 Vbeta primers and 13 Jbeta primers. The method was immunoSEQ multiplex PCR; TCRdb's version includes in-frame clones alone and lacks a portion of them. The sample contains under 200,000 clones, around 77% of which appear only once. There were likely unrecorded immune exposures, though donors were nominally healthy when sampled. The germline V and J ends were trimmed by 4 bases and 1 base, with 10 bases remaining between them. Germline V lookup: CDR1 SQVTM, CDR2 ANQGSEA. This CDR3 has 14 amino acids. This clone has a handful of counts. Its specificity is unknown. The receptor was isolated from a woman in her 30s in good health and CMV-seronegative. The chain recombines TRBV29-1 with TRBJ2-2; D remains ambiguous. The sequenced sample was PBMCs. The CDR3 DNA reads TGCAGCGTTGGCGTCCAGGAGAACACCGGGGAGCTGTTTTTT. It is translated as CSVGVQENTGELFF.